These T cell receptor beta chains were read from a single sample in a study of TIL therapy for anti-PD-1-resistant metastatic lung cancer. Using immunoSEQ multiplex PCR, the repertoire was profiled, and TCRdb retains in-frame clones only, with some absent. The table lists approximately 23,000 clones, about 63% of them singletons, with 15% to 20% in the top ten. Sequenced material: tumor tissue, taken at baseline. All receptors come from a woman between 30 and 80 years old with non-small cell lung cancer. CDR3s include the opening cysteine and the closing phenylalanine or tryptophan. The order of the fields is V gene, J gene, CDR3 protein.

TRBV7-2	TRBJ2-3	CASSPRGGGTDTQYF
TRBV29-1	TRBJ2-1	CSVARTGNNEQFF
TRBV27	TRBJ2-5	CASSDSGRGGTQYF
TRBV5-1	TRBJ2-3	CASSTGQGTDTQYF
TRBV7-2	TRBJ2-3	CASSLAGGSQYF
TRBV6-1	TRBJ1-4	CASSAFATNEKLFF
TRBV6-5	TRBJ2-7	CATRDRYSYEQYF
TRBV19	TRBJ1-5	CASSIEAPNQPQHF
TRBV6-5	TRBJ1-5	CASSLSGLRQPQHF
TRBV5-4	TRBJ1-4	CASSLASQGTNEKLFF
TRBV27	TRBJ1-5	CASSLRVARAGSAGNQPQHF
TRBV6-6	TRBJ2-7	CASSSTGGYEQYF
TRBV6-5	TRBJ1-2	CASRSTRMGYGYTF
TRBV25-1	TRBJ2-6	CATVRGANVLTF
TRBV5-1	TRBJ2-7	CASSLLSGPYEQYF
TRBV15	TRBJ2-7	CATSRDRGGEQYF
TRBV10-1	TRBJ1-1	CASSEFLSTEAFF
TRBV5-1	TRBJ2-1	CASSLVVQSANEQFF
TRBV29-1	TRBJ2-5	CSVRGLAGGFNQETQYF
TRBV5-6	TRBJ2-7	CASSWGRVYEQYF
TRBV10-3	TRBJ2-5	CAISEIGNQETQYF
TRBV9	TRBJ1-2	CASSLDGSNYGYTF
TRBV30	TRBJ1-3	CAWSGQEERNTIYF
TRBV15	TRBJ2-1	CATSRAGNEQFF
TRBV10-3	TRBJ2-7	CAISVAGSYEQYF
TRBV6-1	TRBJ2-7	CASKTGLSSYEQYF
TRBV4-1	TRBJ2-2	CASSQDLDRTFGTGELFF
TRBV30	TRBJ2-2	CAWSDVFELFF
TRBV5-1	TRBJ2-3	CASSPGLGNTDTQYF
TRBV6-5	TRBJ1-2	CASRQGGDGYTF
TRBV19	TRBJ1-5	CASSMGGSAQPQHF
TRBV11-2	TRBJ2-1	CASSLTSTLSSYNEQFF
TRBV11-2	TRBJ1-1	CASSQDRGGTEAFF
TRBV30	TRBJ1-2	CAWSIGSNYGYTF
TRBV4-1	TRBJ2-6	CASSLGGRGRTGANVLTF
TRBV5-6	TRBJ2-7	CASSSTGQPYEQYF
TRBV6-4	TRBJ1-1	CASSLSGGTEAFF
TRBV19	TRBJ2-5	CATVGGGYQETQYF
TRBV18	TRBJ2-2	CASLAGLNTGELFF
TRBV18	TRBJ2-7	CASSQTGGEGGEQYF
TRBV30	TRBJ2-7	CAWSLSYEQYF
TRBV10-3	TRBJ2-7	CASRGTGGVYEQYF
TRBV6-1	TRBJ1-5	CASSEVGRGLSNQPQHF
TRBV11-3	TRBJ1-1	CASSTLGGGEAFF
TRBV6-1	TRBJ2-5	CASSFEQETQYF
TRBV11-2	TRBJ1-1	CASSIRRNTEAFF
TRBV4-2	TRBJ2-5	CASSQEDSGEETQYF
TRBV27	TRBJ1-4	CASSFLENEKLFF
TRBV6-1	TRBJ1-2	CASSERGNGYTF
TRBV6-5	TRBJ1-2	CASSSLGQTPYGYTF
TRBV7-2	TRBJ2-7	CASSLSTSGRLEQYF
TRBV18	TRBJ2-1	CASSPQAGVEQFF
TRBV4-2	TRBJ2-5	CASSPSGGVAGVRETQYF
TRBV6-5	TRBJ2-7	CASSLQGPAYEQYF
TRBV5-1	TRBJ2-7	CASSPGRDYEQYF
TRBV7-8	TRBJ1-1	CASSLRGNTEAFF
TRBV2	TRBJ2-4	CASRTGGGLSKNIQYF